Sequencing of this T cell receptor beta chain was carried out in a study of T-cell memory formation after mild COVID-19. One entry per CDR3 protein results from TCRdb running MiXCR on the 5' RACE reads. The sample has about 320,000 distinct CDR3 sequences, 13% to 15% seen once. Study results and limitations: In pre-infection memory, a portion of responding clones appeared, which suggested that cross-reactive memory joined.

Details on this clonotype: What it binds is not known.

The origin of this receptor is a man aged 18 to 30 who had mild COVID-19 (a few samples of this study predate the infection). Cell type and time point are not known. The material sequenced was PBMCs or a T cell subset sorted from them (not recorded which).

CDR3 nucleotide sequence: TGCAGCGTTGACGGGACTAGCGGGGGGTCAGGCCAAGAGACCCAGTACTTC. As protein: CSVDGTSGGSGQETQYF. The chain employs TRBV29-1 and TRBJ2-5, with 15 bases fitting TRBD2. V lost 3 bases and J lost 1; bases outside the gene matches: 6. The germline gives CDR1 SQVTM, CDR2 ANQGSEA. This CDR3 spans 17 amino acids. The whole variable domain, remainder taken from reference TRBV29-1 and TRBJ2-5, is SAVISQKPSRDICQRGTSLTIQCQVDSQVTMMFWYRQQPGQSLTLIATANQGSEATYESGFVIDKFPISRPNLTFSTLTVSNMSPEDSSIYLCSVDGTSGGSGQETQYFGPGTRLLVL.